Detailed here is one T cell receptor beta chain. This sample stems from a study of blood T cell repertoires in COVID-19. On the study more broadly: Samples representing acute and convalescent COVID-19 were sourced from the United States, Italy and Spain. From T cells, B-cell-depleted T cells, or PBMCs came the material, which was cDNA or gDNA.

The germline V gene encodes CDR1 SGHRS and CDR2 YFSETQ. J gave up 5 bases and V 1 base, and 8 bases lay outside the gene matches. The CDR3 length is 19 residues. Those enrolled in Seattle joined during active infection and were followed longitudinally afterward. Profiling relied on immunoSEQ multiplex PCR, and the TCRdb table lists in-frame clones only, not all of them. The sample has around 80,000 clones; approximately 85% are singletons. Sequencing was done on a sample of peripheral blood. The chain uses TRBV5-1 and TRBJ2-2, with TRBD2 matching over 16 bases. The receptor was isolated from a man in his forties or fifties with COVID-19, enrolled during active disease. The DNA for the CDR3 is TGCGCCAGCAGCTTGCCCGCCGGGACTAGCGGGAGGGGTACCGGGGAGCTGTTTTTT. Amino acid sequence: CASSLPAGTSGRGTGELFF.